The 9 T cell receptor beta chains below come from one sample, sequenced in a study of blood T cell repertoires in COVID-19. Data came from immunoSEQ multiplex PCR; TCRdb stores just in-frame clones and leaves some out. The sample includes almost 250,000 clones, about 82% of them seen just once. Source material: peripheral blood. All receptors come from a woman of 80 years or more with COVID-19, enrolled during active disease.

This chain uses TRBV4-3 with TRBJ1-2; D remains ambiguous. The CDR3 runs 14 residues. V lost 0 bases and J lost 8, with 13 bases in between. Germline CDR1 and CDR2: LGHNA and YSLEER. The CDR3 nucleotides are TGCGCCAGCAGCCAAGAATCTCAGGATGGAGGCTACACCTTC. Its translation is CASSQESQDGGYTF.

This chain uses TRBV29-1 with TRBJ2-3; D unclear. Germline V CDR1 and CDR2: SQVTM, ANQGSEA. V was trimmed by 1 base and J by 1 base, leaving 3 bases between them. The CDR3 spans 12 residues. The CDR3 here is CSVEVGTDTQYF. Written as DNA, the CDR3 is TGCAGCGTTGAAGTCGGCACAGATACGCAGTATTTT.

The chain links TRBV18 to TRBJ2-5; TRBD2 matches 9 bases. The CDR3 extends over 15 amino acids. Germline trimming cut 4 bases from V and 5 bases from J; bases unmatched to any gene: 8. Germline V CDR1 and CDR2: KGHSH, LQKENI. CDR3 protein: CASSLIAGAFETQYF. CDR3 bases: TGTGCCAGCTCACTAATAGCGGGGGCGTTCGAGACCCAGTACTTC.

The CDR3 region has the DNA TGCGCCAGCAGCCAAAATAGGGGGTACTACGAGCAGTACTTC. It translates to CASSQNRGYYEQYF. The chain recombines TRBV5-1 with TRBJ2-7; D perhaps matches TRBD1 (6 bases). The germline V gene encodes CDR1 SGHRS and CDR2 YFSETQ. Deletions cut 4 bases from V and 3 bases from J, with 14 bases between. The CDR3 contains 14 residues.

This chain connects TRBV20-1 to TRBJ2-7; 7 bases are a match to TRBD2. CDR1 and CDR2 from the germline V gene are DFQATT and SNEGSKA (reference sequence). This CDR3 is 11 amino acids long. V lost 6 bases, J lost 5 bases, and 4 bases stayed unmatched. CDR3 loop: CSASGLNEQYF. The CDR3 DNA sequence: TGCAGTGCCTCGGGACTAAACGAGCAGTACTTC.

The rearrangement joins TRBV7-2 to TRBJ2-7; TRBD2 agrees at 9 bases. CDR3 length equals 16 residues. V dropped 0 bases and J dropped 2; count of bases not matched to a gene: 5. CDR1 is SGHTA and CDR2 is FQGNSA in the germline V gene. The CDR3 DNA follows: TGTGCCAGCAGCTTAGCGGCTAGCGGGGACCCCTACGAGCAGTACGTC. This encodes CASSLAASGDPYEQYV.

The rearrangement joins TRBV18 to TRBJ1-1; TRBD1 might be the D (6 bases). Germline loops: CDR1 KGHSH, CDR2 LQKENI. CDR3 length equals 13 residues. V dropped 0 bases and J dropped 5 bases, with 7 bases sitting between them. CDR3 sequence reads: CASSPPRGTEAFF. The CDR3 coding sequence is TGTGCCAGCTCACCACCGAGGGGGACTGAAGCTTTCTTT.

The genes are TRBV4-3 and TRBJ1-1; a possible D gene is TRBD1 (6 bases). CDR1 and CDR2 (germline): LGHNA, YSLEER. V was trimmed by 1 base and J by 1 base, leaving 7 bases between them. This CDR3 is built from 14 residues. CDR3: CASSQVTGNTEAFF. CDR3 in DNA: TGCGCCAGCAGCCAAGTGACAGGGAACACTGAAGCTTTCTTT.

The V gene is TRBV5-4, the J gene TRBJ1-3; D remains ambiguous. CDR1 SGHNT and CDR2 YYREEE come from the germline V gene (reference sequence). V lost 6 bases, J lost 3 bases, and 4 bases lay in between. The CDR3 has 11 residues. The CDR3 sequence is CASKLGNTIYF. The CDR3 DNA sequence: TGTGCCAGCAAACTTGGAAACACCATATATTTT.